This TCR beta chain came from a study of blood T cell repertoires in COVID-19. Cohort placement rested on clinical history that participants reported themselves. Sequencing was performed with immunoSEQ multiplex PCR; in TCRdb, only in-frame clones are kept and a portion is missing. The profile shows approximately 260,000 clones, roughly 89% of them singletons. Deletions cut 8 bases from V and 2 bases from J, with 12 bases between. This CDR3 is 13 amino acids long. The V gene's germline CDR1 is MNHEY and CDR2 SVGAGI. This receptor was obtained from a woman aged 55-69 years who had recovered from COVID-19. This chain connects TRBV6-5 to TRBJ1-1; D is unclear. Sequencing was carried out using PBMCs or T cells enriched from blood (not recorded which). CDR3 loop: CASLGDYNTEAFF. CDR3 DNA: TGTGCCAGCCTTGGAGATTATAACACTGAAGCTTTCTTT.